This is a list of T cell receptor beta chains from one sample in a study of T cell responses to AZD1222 COVID-19 vaccine. The data were produced by immunoSEQ multiplex PCR, yet TCRdb's version contains in-frame clones alone and is incomplete. The table has 100,000 to 120,000 clones, roughly 85% seen once. Specimen: peripheral blood, collected on day 0 of AZD1222 vaccination. These TCRs come from an adult in good health. Each CDR3 is given with its conserved first and last residue. A D gene is named only where the DNA matches it firmly. Rows may omit the clone size; those that give it use once, few, many or a size class.

clone_size	v_call	j_call	d_call	cdr3_nt	cdr3_aa
.	TRBV7-9	TRBJ2-1	.	TGTGCCAGCAGCTTCCCAAGTGACGGGAGCTCCTACAATGAGCAGTTCTTC	CASSFPSDGSSYNEQFF
.	TRBV28	TRBJ1-2	.	TGTGCCAGCACCCGAAGCCAGGCTAACTATGGCTACACCTTC	CASTRSQANYGYTF
.	TRBV5-4	TRBJ1-3	.	TGTGCCAGCAGCGCCCCGGGCGGCTCTGGAAACACCATATATTTT	CASSAPGGSGNTIYF
.	TRBV6-5	TRBJ1-3	.	TGTGCCAGCAGTTACTCCGGGGGCTCTGGAAACACCATATATTTT	CASSYSGGSGNTIYF
once	TRBV11-2	TRBJ2-5	TRBD2	TGTGCCAGCAGCTTACGACTAGCGGCGGAGACCCAGTACTTC	CASSLRLAAETQYF
.	TRBV19	TRBJ1-2	.	TGTGCCAGTAGTGCGCCGATTATTAACTATGGCTACACCTTC	CASSAPIINYGYTF
.	TRBV24-1	TRBJ1-5	.	TGTGCCACCAGTGATTCGGGAGCTAATCAGCCCCAGCATTTT	CATSDSGANQPQHF
.	TRBV6-6	TRBJ2-7	TRBD1	TGTGCCAGCAGTTTTTTCCGGGACAGGGGCCCCTACGAGCAGTACTTC	CASSFFRDRGPYEQYF
once	TRBV19	TRBJ1-6	.	TGTGCCAGTAGTACAAGGATCAATTCACCCCTCCACTTT	CASSTRINSPLHF
.	TRBV9	TRBJ1-1	.	TGTGCCAGCAGCGTAGGCGTAGGCAGTGTGAACACTGAAGCTTTCTTT	CASSVGVGSVNTEAFF
.	TRBV6-6	TRBJ1-1	.	TGTGCCAGCAGTTCCCCGGAAGAGGGCACTGAAGCTTTCTTT	CASSSPEEGTEAFF
once	TRBV6-5	TRBJ1-1	.	TGTGCCAGCAGTAGCGGGACGGATGGCACTGAAGCTTTCTTT	CASSSGTDGTEAFF
.	TRBV23-1	TRBJ2-3	TRBD2	TGCGCCAGCCCATATCCCCCGGGGGGGTTCTTAGATACGCAGTATTTT	CASPYPPGGFLDTQYF
.	TRBV11-1	TRBJ1-2	.	TGTGCCAGCAGCTTACGCGGGTTCGGTGGCTACACCTTC	CASSLRGFGGYTF
few	TRBV11-2	TRBJ2-7	TRBD1	TGTGCCAGCATCCCCGCAGGGGGTTACGAGCAGTACTTC	CASIPAGGYEQYF
.	TRBV11-3	TRBJ2-3	.	TGTGCCAGCAGCTTAGGGTCGAGAGGGGCAGATACGCAGTATTTT	CASSLGSRGADTQYF
.	TRBV7-3	TRBJ1-2	.	TGTGCCAGCAGCCCCGGTGGGCAGTCGAGTGGCTACACCTTC	CASSPGGQSSGYTF
.	TRBV9	TRBJ2-7	.	TGTGCCAGCAGCGTAGGAATAGGGACCTACGAGCAGTACTTC	CASSVGIGTYEQYF
.	TRBV12-3/TRBV12-4	TRBJ2-7	.	TGTGCCAGCAGTATTAGGAGTGACTACGAGCAGTACTTC	CASSIRSDYEQYF
.	TRBV27	TRBJ1-5	.	TGTGCCAGCAGTTTTGGACGAAATCAGCCCCAGCATTTT	CASSFGRNQPQHF
.	TRBV15	TRBJ1-2	TRBD1	TGTGCCACCAGCAGGGGACAGAGCTACACCTTC	CATSRGQSYTF
.	TRBV4-2	TRBJ1-1	.	TGTGCCAGCAGCCAAGATCGGCAGGGGAACACTGAAGCTTTCTTT	CASSQDRQGNTEAFF
.	TRBV27	TRBJ1-1	.	TGTGCCAGCAGTTTCCGGATGAACACTGAAGCTTTCTTT	CASSFRMNTEAFF
.	TRBV30	TRBJ2-7	.	TGTGCCTGGAGTCAAGACTCCGAGCAGTACTTC	CAWSQDSEQYF
.	TRBV19	TRBJ2-3	TRBD2	TGTGCCAGTAGTATAGTGAAGGGACTAGGTACAGATACGCAGTATTTT	CASSIVKGLGTDTQYF
.	TRBV19	TRBJ2-1	TRBD2	TGTGCCAGTAATTATCGGGCTAGCGGGACTAATGAGCAGTTCTTC	CASNYRASGTNEQFF
few	TRBV7-9	TRBJ2-1	TRBD2	TGTGCCAGCAGCTTAAGAGCGGGAGGACGGAATGAGCAGTTCTTC	CASSLRAGGRNEQFF
.	TRBV7-8	TRBJ1-3	TRBD1	TGTGCCAGCAGTCGTCCAGGGGGGAACTTCGGAAACACCATATATTTT	CASSRPGGNFGNTIYF
.	TRBV7-7	TRBJ2-2	.	TGTGCTAGCAGCTTAGTGGGGGGCGCCACCGGGGAGCTGTTTTTT	CASSLVGGATGELFF
.	TRBV18	TRBJ2-1	.	TGTGCCAGCTCACCCTTGCTGGTCGGGGTCCGATCAGATGAGCAGTTCTTC	CASSPLLVGVRSDEQFF
.	TRBV4-2	TRBJ2-7	TRBD2	TGTGCCAGCAGCCAAGAGTCTAGCGGGAGGACGTACGAGCAGTACTTC	CASSQESSGRTYEQYF
.	TRBV24-1	TRBJ2-1	TRBD2	TGTGCCACCAGTGATCCGACTAGCGGGGGGGCCGGAGCCTACAATGAGCAGTTCTTC	CATSDPTSGGAGAYNEQFF
.	TRBV29-1	TRBJ2-3	.	TGCAGCGTCAGGGACACAGATACGCAGTATTTT	CSVRDTDTQYF
.	TRBV28	TRBJ1-2	.	TGTACCAGCAGTTTTGCTGCCTCGGCCGTCTATGGCTACACCTTC	CTSSFAASAVYGYTF
once	TRBV5-6	TRBJ1-2	.	TGTGCCAGCAGCTTGCGAGGCAGTAACTATGGCTACACCTTC	CASSLRGSNYGYTF
.	TRBV18	TRBJ2-1	.	TGTGCCAGCTCACCCACAGGGGCGGGAAACAATGAGCAGTTCTTC	CASSPTGAGNNEQFF
.	TRBV7-9	TRBJ2-2	TRBD2	TGTGCCAGCAGCAGAACTAGCGGGGGTGTCGGCACCGGGGAGCTGTTTTTT	CASSRTSGGVGTGELFF
once	TRBV2	TRBJ1-2	.	TGTGCCAGCAGTGAAGCGCGGGCAGGGAATGGCTACACCTTC	CASSEARAGNGYTF
.	TRBV19	TRBJ2-3	TRBD2	TGTGCCAGTAGTTTCGGGATTAGCGGGGCCCGGGCGCAGTATTTT	CASSFGISGARAQYF
.	TRBV6-5	TRBJ1-6	.	TGTGCCAGCAGGGGGACAAATTCACCCCTCCACTTT	CASRGTNSPLHF
.	TRBV9	TRBJ2-1	TRBD2	TGTGCCAGCAGCGTAGGACTAGCGGGGGGCTATGAGCAGTTCTTC	CASSVGLAGGYEQFF
.	TRBV20-1	TRBJ1-5	.	TGCAGTGCTAGTCGTCAGCTAAATCAGCCCCAGCATTTT	CSASRQLNQPQHF
.	TRBV3-1/TRBV3-2	TRBJ1-2	.	TGTGCCAGCAGCCAGGAGAACTATGGCTACACCTTC	CASSQENYGYTF
.	TRBV5-1	TRBJ1-5	.	TGCGCCAGCAGCTTGGGCGGGATCAATCAGCCCCAGCATTTT	CASSLGGINQPQHF
.	TRBV7-3	TRBJ1-1	.	TGTGCCAGCAGCTTAAGTCAGGGTACTGAAGCTTTCTTT	CASSLSQGTEAFF
.	TRBV12-3/TRBV12-4	TRBJ2-7	.	TGTGCCAGCAGGCAGGGGGGGTTCGGCGAGCAGTACTTC	CASRQGGFGEQYF
.	TRBV7-7	TRBJ2-1	.	TGTGCTAGCAGCCCGGACAGAACTATACCCTACAATGAGCAGTTCTTC	CASSPDRTIPYNEQFF
.	TRBV29-1	TRBJ1-1	TRBD1	TGCAGCGTTGATCGGGGAGGGGGCGCTTCTGAAGCTTTCTTT	CSVDRGGGASEAFF
.	TRBV28	TRBJ1-2	.	TGTGCCAGCACTCTCCGGGACACCTTTAGTGGAGGCTACACCTTC	CASTLRDTFSGGYTF
.	TRBV5-4	TRBJ2-1	.	TGTGCCAGCAGCTTGGGGGGAGACAATGAGCAGTTCTTC	CASSLGGDNEQFF
.	TRBV7-3	TRBJ2-6	.	TGTGCCAGCAGCCCGATAGAGGAGGCCAACGTCCTGACTTTC	CASSPIEEANVLTF
.	TRBV30	TRBJ2-3	.	TGTGCCTGGACCAGACCAGGGACCAAAGGCGATACGCAGTATTTT	CAWTRPGTKGDTQYF
.	TRBV5-8	TRBJ2-2	.	TGTGCCAGCAGCTTAGGGAACACCGGGGAGCTGTTTTTT	CASSLGNTGELFF
few	TRBV28	TRBJ1-2	.	TGTGCCAGCAGTTTAGGGGCAGGGTTTATGAACTATGGCTACACCTTC	CASSLGAGFMNYGYTF